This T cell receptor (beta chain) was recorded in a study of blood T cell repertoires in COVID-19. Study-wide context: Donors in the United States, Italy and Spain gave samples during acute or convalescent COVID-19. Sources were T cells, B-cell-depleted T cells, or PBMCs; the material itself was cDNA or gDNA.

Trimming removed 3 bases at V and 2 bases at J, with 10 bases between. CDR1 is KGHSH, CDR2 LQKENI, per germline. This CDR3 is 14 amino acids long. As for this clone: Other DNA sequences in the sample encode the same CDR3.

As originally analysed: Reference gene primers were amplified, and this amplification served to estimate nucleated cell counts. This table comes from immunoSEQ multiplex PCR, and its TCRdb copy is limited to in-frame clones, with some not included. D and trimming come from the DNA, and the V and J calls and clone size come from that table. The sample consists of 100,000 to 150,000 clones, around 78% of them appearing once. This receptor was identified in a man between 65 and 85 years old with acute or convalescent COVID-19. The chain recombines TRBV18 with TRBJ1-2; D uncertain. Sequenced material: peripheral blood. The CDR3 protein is CASSPSTGNYGYTF. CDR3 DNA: TGTGCCAGCTCACCGTCGACCGGGAACTATGGCTACACCTTC. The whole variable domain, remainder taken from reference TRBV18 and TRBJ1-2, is NAGVMQNPRHLVRRRGQEARLRCSPMKGHSHVYWYRQLPEEGLKFMVYLQKENIIDESGMPKERFSAEFPKEGPSILRIQQVVRGDSAAYFCASSPSTGNYGYTFGSGTRLTVV.